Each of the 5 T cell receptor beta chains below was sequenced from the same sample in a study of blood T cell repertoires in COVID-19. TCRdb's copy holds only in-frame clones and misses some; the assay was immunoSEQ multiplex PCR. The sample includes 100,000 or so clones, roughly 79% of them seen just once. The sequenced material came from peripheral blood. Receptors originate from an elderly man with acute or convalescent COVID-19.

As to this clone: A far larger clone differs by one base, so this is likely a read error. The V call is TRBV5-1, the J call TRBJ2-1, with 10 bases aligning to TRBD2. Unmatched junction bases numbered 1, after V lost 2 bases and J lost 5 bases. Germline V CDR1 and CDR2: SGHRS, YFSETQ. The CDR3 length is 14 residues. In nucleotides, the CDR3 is TGCGCCAGCAGCTTTACTAGCGGGAACAATGAGCAGTTCTTC. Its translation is CASSFTSGNNEQFF.

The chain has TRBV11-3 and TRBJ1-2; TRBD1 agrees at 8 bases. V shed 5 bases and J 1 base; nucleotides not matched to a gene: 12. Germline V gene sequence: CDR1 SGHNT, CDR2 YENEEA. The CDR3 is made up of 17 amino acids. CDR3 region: CASSTSAGQDFNYGYTF. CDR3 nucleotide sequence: TGTGCCAGCAGCACATCCGCGGGACAGGATTTTAACTATGGCTACACCTTC. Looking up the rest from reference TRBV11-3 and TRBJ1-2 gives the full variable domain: EAGVVQSPRYKIIEKKQPVAFWCNPISGHNTLYWYLQNLGQGPELLIRYENEEAVDDSQLPKDRFSAERLKGVDSTLKIQPAELGDSAVYLCASSTSAGQDFNYGYTFGSGTRLTVV.

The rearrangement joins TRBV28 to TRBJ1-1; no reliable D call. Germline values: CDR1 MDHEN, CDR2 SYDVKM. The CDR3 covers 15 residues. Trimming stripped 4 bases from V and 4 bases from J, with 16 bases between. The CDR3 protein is CASSSMSSRLTEAFF. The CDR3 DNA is TGTGCCAGCAGTTCTATGTCGTCACGTCTCACTGAAGCTTTCTTT.

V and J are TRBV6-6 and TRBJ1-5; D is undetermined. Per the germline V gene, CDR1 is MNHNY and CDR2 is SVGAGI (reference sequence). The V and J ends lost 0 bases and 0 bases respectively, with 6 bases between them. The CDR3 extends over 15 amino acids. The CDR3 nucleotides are TGTGCCAGCAGTTACTCGGAGTATAGCAATCAGCCCCAGCATTTT. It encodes CASSYSEYSNQPQHF.

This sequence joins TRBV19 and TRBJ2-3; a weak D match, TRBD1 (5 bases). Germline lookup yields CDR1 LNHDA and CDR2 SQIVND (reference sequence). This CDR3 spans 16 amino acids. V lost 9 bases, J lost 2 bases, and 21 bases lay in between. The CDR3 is CASRPNRLTNTDTQYF. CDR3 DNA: TGTGCCAGCAGACCTAACAGGCTTACTAACACAGATACGCAGTATTTT.